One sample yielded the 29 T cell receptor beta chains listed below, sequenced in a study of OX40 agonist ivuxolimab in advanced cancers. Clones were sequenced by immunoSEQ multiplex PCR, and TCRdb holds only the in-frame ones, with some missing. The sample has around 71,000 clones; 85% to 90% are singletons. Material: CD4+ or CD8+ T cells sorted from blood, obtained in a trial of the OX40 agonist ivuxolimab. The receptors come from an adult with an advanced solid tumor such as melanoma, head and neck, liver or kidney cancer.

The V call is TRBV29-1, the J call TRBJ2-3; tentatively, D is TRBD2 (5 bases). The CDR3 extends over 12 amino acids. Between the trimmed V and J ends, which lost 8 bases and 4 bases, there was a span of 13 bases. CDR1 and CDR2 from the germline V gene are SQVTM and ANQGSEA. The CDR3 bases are TGCAGCTCCTGGACCGGGGCAGATACGCAGTATTTT. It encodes CSSWTGADTQYF.

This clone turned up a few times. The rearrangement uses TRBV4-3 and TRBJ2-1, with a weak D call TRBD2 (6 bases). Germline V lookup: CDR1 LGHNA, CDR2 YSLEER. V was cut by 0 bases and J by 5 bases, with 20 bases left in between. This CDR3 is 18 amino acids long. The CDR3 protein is CASSQDAGSAGPNNEQFF. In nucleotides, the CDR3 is TGCGCCAGCAGCCAAGATGCAGGTTCTGCGGGACCAAACAATGAGCAGTTCTTC.

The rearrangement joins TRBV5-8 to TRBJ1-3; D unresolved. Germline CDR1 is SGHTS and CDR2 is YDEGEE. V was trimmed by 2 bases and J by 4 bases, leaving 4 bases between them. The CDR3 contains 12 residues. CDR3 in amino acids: CASSLLGNTIYF. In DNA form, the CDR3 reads TGTGCCAGCAGCTTACTGGGAAACACCATATATTTT.

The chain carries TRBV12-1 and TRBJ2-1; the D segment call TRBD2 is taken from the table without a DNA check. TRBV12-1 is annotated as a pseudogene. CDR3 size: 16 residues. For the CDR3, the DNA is TGTGCCAGCAGCTGGGCTTCGTGGGAGACTTACAATGAGCAGTTCTTC. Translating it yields CASSWASWETYNEQFF.

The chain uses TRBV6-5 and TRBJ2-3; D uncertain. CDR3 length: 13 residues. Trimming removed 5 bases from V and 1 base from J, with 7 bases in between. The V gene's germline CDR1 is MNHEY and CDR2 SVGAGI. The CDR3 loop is CASSRTRTDTQYF. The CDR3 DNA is TGTGCCAGCAGTCGAACCCGCACAGATACGCAGTATTTT.

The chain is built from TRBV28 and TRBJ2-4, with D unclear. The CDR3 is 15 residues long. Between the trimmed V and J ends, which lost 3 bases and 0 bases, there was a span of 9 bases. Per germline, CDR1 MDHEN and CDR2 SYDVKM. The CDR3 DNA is TGTGCCAGCAGTTTTTCCGGTCAAGCCAAAAACATTCAGTACTTC. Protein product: CASSFSGQAKNIQYF.

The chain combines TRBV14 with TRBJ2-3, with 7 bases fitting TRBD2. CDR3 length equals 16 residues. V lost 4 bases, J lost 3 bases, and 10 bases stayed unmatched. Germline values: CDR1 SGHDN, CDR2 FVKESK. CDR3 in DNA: TGTGCCAGCAGCCTGGTGGGCGCGCGGGGGACAGATACGCAGTATTTT. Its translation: CASSLVGARGTDTQYF.

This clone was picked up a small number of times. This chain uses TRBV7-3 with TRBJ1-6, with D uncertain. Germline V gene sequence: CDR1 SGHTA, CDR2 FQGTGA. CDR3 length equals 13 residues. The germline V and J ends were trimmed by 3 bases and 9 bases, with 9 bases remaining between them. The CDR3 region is CASSLQEGSPLHF. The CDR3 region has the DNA TGTGCCAGCAGCTTGCAGGAGGGTTCACCCCTCCACTTT. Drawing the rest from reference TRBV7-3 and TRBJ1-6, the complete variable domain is GAGVSQTPSNKVTEKGKYVELRCDPISGHTALYWYRQSLGQGPEFLIYFQGTGAADDSGLPNDRFFAVRPEGSVSTLKIQRTERGDSAVYLCASSLQEGSPLHFGNGTRLTVT.

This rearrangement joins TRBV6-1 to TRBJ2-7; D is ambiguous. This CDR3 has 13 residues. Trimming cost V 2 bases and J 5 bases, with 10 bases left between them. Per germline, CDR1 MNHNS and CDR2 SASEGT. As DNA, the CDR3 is TGTGCCAGCAGTGAAACTATCCTCGACGAGCAGTACTTC. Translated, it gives CASSETILDEQYF.

The CDR3: CASSQDRGSGRAGEETQYF. As DNA, the CDR3 is TGCGCCAGCAGCCAAGATAGGGGCAGCGGGAGGGCCGGGGAAGAGACCCAGTACTTC. This chain uses TRBV4-3 with TRBJ2-5; 10 bases align to TRBD2. The germline CDR1 and CDR2 sequences are LGHNA and YSLEER. V trimming: 0 bases; J trimming: 3 bases; junction bases outside the gene matches: 13. The CDR3 consists of 19 residues.

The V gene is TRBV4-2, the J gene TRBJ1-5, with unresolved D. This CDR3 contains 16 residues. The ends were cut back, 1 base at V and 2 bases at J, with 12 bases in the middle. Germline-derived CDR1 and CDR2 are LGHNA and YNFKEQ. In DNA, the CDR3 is TGTGCCAGCAGCCAAGTGAGGGTTGGTGGCAATCAGCCCCAGCATTTT. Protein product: CASSQVRVGGNQPQHF.

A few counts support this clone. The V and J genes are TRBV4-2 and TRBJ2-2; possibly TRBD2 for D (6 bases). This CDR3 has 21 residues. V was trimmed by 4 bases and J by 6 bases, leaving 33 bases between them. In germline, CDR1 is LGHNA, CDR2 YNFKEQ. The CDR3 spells CASSPPSRTSQNWFGPGELFF. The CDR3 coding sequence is TGTGCCAGCAGCCCCCCTTCGCGTACTAGCCAAAACTGGTTTGGGCCCGGGGAGCTGTTTTTT.

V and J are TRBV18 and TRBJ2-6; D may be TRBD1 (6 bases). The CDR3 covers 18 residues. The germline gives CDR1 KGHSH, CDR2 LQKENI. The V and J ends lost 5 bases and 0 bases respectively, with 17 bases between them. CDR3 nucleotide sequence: TGTGCCAGCTCATACAATTCAGGGGTTCTCTCTGGGGCCAACGTCCTGACTTTC. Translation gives CASSYNSGVLSGANVLTF.

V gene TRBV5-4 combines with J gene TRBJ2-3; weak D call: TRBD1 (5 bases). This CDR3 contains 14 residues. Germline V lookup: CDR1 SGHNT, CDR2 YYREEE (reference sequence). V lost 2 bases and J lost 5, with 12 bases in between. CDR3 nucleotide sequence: TGTGCCAGCAGCTTAGGGGTTCGTGGAGATACGCAGTATTTT. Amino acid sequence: CASSLGVRGDTQYF. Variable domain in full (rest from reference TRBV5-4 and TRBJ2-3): ETGVTQSPTHLIKTRGQQVTLRCSSQSGHNTVSWYQQALGQGPQFIFQYYREEENGRGNFPPRFSGLQFPNYSSELNVNALELDDSALYLCASSLGVRGDTQYFGPGTRLTVL.

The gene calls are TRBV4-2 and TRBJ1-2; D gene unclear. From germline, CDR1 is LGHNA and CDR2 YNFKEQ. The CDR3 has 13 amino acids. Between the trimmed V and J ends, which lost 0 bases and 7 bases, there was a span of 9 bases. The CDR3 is CASSQDYTAGYTF. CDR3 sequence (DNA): TGTGCCAGCAGCCAAGATTATACGGCTGGCTACACCTTC.

The CDR3 nucleotides are TGTGCCAGCTCAAAAAATAGGGACGGTGAAGGGTGGCAGTACTTC. It yields the protein CASSKNRDGEGWQYF. The J gene is TRBJ2-7, the V gene TRBV18; D tentatively fits TRBD1 or TRBD2 (5 bases each). V was pared by 5 bases and J by 9 bases, with 23 bases between. Germline CDR1 and CDR2: KGHSH and LQKENI. This CDR3 has 15 amino acids.

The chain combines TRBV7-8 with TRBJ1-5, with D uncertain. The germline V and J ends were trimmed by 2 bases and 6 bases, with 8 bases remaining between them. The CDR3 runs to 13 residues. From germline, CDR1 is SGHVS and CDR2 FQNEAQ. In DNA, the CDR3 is TGTGCCAGCAGCTTAATCACGGGTCAGCCCCAGCATTTT. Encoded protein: CASSLITGQPQHF.

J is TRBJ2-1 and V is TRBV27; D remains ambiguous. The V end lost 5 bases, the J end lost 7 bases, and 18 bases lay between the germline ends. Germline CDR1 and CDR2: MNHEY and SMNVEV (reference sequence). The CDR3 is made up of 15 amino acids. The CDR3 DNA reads TGTGCCAGCAGTCTAGGACCCATGGCATCGAATGAGCAGTTCTTC. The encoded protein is CASSLGPMASNEQFF.

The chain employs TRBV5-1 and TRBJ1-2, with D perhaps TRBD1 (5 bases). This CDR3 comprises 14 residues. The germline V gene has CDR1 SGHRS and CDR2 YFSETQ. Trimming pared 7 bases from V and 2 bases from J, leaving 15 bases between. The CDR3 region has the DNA TGCGCCAGCCGAGAATCTGGGGCCAACTATGGCTACACCTTC. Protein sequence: CASRESGANYGYTF.

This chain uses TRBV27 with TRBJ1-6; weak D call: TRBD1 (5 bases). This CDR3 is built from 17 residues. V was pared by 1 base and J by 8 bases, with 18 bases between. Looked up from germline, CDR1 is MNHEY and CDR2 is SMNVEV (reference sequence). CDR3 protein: CASSLWPRDVRDSPLHF. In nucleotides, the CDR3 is TGTGCCAGCAGTTTATGGCCCCGGGACGTTAGGGATTCACCCCTCCACTTT.

The CDR3 coding sequence is TGTGCCAGCAGCCGGGTCCCCCGGAGTGAGCAGTTCTTC. It specifies CASSRVPRSEQFF. This chain connects TRBV7-6 to TRBJ2-1; D remains ambiguous. The germline gives CDR1 SGHVS, CDR2 FNYEAQ. Trimming cost V 5 bases and J 9 bases, with 14 bases left between them. CDR3 length: 13 residues.

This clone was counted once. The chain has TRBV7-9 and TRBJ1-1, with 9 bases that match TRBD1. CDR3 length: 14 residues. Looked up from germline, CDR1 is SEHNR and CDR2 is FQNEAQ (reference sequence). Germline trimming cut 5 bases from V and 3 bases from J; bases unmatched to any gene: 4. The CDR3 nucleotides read TGTGCCAGCAGCGGCCGGGACAGGGACACTGAAGCTTTCTTT. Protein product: CASSGRDRDTEAFF.

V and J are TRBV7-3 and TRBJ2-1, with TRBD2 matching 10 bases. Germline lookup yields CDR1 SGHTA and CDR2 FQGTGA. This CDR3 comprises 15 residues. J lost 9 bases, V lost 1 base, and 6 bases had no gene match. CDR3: CASSLIAASGSEQFF. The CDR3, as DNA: TGTGCCAGCAGCTTAATCGCGGCTAGCGGGAGTGAGCAGTTCTTC.

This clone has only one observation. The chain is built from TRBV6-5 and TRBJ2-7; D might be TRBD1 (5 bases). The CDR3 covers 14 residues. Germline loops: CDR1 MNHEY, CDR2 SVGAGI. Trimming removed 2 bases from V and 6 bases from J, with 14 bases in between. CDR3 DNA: TGTGCCAGCAGTTACGGGCTAGGGGTGTCCGAGCAGTACTTC. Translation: CASSYGLGVSEQYF.

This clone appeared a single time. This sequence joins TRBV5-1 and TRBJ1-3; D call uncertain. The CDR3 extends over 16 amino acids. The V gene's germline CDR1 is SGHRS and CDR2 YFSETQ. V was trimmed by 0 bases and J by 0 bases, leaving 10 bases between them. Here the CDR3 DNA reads TGCGCCAGCAGCTTGGGGCAGTCCGGCTCTGGAAACACCATATATTTT. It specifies CASSLGQSGSGNTIYF.

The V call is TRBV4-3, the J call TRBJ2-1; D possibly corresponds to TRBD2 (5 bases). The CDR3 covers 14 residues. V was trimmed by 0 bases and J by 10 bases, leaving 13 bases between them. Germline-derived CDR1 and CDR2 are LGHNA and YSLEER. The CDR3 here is CASSQDRLSKEQFF. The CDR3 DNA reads TGCGCCAGCAGCCAAGATAGACTATCAAAGGAGCAGTTCTTC.

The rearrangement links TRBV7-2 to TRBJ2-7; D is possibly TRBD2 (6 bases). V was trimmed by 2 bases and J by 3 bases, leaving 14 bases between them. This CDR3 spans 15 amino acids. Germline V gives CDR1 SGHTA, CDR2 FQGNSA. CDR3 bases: TGTGCCAGCAGCTTATTATCCGACGGGAGCTACGAGCAGTACTTC. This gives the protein CASSLLSDGSYEQYF.

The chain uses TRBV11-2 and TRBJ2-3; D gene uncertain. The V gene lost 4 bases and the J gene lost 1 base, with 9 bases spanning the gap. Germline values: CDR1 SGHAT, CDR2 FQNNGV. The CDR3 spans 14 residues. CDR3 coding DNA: TGTGCCAGCAGCTCAATGACTGGCACAGATACGCAGTATTTT. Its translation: CASSSMTGTDTQYF.

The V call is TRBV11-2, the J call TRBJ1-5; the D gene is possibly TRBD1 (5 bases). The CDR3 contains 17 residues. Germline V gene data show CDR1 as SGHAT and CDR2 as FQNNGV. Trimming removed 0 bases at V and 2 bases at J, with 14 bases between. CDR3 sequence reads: CASSLDLPGQGNQPQHF. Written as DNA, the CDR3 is TGTGCCAGCAGCTTAGATCTACCGGGGCAGGGCAATCAGCCCCAGCATTTT.